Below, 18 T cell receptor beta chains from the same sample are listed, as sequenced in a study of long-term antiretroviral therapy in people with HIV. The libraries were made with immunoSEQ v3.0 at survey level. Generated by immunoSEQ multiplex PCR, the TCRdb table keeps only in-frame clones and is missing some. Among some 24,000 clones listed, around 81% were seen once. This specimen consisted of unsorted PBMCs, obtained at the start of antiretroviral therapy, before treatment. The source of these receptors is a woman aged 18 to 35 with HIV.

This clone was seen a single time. In nucleotides, the CDR3 is TGTGCCAGCAGTTTTGGGGTGACTGAAGCTTTCTTT. It yields the protein CASSFGVTEAFF. V gene TRBV28 combines with J gene TRBJ1-1, with D hard to call. The V end lost 3 bases, the J end lost 5 bases, and 7 bases lay between the germline ends. This CDR3 is built from 12 residues. Germline CDR1 and CDR2: MDHEN and SYDVKM. Full variable domain (outside the CDR3, taken from reference TRBV28 and TRBJ1-1): DVKVTQSSRYLVKRTGEKVFLECVQDMDHENMFWYRQDPGLGLRLIYFSYDVKMKEKGDIPEGYSVSREKKERFSLILESASTNQTSMYLCASSFGVTEAFFGQGTRLTVV.

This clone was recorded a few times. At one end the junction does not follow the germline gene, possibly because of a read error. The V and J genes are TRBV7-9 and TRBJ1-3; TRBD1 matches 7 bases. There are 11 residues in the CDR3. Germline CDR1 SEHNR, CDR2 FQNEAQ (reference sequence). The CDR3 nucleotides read TGTGCCAGCAGCTCGGGACAGACTCCCGATTTT. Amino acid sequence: CASSSGQTPDF.

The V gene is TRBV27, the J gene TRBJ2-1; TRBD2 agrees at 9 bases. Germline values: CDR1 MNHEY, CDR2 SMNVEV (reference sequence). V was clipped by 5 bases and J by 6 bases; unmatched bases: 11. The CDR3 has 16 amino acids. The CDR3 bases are TGTGCCAGCAGTCCCGCTAGCGGGATGGTTCTCAATGAGCAGTTCTTC. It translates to CASSPASGMVLNEQFF.

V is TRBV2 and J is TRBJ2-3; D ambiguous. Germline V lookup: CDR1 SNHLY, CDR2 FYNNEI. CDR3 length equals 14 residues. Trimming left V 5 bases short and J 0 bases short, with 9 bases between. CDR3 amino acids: CASSSQFSTDTQYF. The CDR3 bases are TGTGCCAGCAGTTCACAATTTAGCACAGATACGCAGTATTTT.

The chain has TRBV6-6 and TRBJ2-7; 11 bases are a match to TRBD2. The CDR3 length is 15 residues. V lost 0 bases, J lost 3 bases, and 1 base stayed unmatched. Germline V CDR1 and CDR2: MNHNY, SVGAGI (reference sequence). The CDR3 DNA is TGTGCCAGCAGTTACTCGACTAGCGGGAACTACGAGCAGTACTTC. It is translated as CASSYSTSGNYEQYF.

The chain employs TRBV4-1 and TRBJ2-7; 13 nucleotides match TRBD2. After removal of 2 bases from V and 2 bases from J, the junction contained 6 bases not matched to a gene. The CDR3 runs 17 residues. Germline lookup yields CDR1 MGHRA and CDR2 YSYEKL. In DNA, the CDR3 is TGCGCCAGCAGCCAACAACTAGCGGGGGGGGGAGCCTACGAGCAGTACTTC. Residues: CASSQQLAGGGAYEQYF.

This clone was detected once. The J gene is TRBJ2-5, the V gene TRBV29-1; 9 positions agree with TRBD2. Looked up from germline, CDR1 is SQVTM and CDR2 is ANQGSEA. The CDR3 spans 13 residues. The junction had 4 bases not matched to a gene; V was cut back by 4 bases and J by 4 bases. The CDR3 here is CSVGGAGGETQYF. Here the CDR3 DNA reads TGCAGCGTTGGGGGAGCGGGAGGAGAGACCCAGTACTTC. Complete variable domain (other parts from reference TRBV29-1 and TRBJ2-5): SAVISQKPSRDICQRGTSLTIQCQVDSQVTMMFWYRQQPGQSLTLIATANQGSEATYESGFVIDKFPISRPNLTFSTLTVSNMSPEDSSIYLCSVGGAGGETQYFGPGTRLLVL.

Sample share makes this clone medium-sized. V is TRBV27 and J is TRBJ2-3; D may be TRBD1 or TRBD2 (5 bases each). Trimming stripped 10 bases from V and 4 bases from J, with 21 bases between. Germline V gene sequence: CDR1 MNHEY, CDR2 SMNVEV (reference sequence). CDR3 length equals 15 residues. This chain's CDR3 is CATSAWGSSADTQYF. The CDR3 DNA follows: TGTGCCACCTCTGCGTGGGGGTCTTCGGCAGATACGCAGTATTTT.

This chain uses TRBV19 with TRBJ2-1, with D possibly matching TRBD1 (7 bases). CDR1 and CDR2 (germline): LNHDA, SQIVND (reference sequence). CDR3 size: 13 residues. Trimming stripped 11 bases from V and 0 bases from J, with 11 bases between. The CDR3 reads CASGDSSYNEQFF. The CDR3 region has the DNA TGTGCCTCGGGGGACAGCTCCTACAATGAGCAGTTCTTC. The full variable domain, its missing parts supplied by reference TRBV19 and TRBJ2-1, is DGGITQSPKYLFRKEGQNVTLSCEQNLNHDAMYWYRQDPGQGLRLIYYSQIVNDFQKGDIAEGYSVSREKKESFPLTVTSAQKNPTAFYLCASGDSSYNEQFFGPGTRLTVL.

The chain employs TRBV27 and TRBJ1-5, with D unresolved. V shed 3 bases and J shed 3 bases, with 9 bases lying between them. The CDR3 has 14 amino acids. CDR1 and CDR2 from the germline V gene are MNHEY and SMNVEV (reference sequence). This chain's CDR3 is CASSLVGYNQPQHF. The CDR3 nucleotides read TGTGCCAGCAGTTTGGTAGGATACAATCAGCCCCAGCATTTT.

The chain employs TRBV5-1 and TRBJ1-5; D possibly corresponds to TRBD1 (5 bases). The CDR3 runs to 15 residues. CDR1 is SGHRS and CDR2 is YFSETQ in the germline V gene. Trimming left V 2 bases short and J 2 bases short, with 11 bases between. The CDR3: CASSLTGLGNQPQHF. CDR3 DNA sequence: TGCGCCAGCAGCTTAACGGGACTAGGCAATCAGCCCCAGCATTTT.

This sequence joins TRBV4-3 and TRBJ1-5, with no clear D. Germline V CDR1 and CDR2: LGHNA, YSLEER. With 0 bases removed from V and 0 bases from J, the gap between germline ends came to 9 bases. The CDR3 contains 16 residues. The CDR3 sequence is CASSQEVYDSNQPQHF. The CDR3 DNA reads TGCGCCAGCAGCCAAGAGGTGTACGATAGCAATCAGCCCCAGCATTTT.

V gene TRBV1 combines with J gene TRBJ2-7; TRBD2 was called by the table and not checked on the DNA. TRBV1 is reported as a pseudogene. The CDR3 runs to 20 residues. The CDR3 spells CTSSQEDPLAGVAKGYEQYF. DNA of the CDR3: TGCACCAGCAGCCAAGAGGACCCTCTAGCGGGGGTGGCAAAAGGCTACGAGCAGTACTTC.

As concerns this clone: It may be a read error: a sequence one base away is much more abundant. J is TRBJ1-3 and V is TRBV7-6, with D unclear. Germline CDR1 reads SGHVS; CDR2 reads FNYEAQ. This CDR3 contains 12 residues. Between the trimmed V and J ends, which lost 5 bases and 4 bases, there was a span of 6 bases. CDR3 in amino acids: CASSPPGNTIYF. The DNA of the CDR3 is TGTGCCAGCAGCCCACCAGGAAACACCATATATTTT.

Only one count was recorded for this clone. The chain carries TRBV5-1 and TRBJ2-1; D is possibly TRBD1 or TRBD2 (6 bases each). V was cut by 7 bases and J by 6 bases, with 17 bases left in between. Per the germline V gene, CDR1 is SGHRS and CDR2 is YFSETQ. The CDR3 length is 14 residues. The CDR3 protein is CASQRGVLGNEQFF. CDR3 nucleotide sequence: TGCGCCAGCCAGAGGGGGGTGTTAGGCAATGAGCAGTTCTTC.

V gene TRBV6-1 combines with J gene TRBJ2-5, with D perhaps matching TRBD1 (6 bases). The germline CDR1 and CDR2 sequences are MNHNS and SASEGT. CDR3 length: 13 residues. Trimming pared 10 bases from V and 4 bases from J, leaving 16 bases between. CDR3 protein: CATRQVSGETQYF. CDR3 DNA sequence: TGTGCCACTAGACAGGTTTCCGGAGAGACCCAGTACTTC.

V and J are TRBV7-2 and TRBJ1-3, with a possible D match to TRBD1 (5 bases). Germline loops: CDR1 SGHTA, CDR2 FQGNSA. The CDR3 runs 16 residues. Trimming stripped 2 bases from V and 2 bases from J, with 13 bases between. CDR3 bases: TGTGCCAGCAGCTTAAATGGGGCTCCTCCTGGAAACACCATATATTTT. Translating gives CASSLNGAPPGNTIYF.

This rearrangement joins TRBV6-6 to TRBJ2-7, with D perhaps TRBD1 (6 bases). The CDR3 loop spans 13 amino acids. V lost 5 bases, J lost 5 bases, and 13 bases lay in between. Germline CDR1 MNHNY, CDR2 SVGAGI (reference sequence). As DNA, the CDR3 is TGTGCCAGCAGTCCTACAGGGCCCCACGAGCAGTACTTC. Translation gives CASSPTGPHEQYF.